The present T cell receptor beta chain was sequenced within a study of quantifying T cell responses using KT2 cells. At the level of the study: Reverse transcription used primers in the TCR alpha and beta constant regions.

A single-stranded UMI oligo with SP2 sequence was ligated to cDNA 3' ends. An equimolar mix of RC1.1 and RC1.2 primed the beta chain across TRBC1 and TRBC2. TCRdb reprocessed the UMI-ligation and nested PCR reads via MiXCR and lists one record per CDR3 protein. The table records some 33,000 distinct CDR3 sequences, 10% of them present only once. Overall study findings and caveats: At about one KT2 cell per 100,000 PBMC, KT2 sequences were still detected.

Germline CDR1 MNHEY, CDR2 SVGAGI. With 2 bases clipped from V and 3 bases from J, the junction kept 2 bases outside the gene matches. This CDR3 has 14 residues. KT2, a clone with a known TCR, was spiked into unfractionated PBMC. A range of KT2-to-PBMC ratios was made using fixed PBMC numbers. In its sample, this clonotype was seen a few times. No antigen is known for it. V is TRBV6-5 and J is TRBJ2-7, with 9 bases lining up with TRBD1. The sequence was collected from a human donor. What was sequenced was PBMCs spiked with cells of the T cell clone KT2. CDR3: CASSYRDRVYEQYF. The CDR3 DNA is TGTGCCAGCAGTTACCGGGACAGGGTCTACGAGCAGTACTTC.